This T cell receptor (beta chain) was identified during a study of immune cell composition in non-small cell lung cancer (dated by TCRdb to 2016 to 2017). In terms of the full investigation: Histologic subtype, mostly lung adenocarcinoma or squamous cell carcinoma, was determined with H&E together with p63, CK5, Napsin A and TTF-1 immunohistochemistry. Adaptive Biotechnologies TCR-beta sequencing was carried out on approximately 34 paired NSCLC tumour and non-adjacent lung specimens, as well as on roughly 26 tumour-only specimens. For supplementary cohort #1, made up of roughly eleven lung adenocarcinoma cases, paired tumour/lung TCR-beta sequencing was done and TIL populations were generated so that tumour reactivity could be assessed. A handful of tumour specimens that had TCR-beta data belonged to rare histological subtypes and were left out of the subtype comparisons.

Concerning this clone itself: No antigen is known for it. No much larger clone exists at a distance of one base, and base qualities are not known.

TCR-beta CDR3 regions were amplified from genomic DNA by a two-step multiplex PCR, with the second step adding Illumina-compatible adaptors. As a commercial immunoSEQ service, TCR-beta immunosequencing was carried out on an Illumina platform. On the study's bioinformatics: Repertoires were summarised by productive clonality and by Top 10 Clones, defined as the percentage of T-cell templates derived from the ten most frequent sequences. Values for productive clonality spanned 0 to 1, where a value of 1 indicated a monoclonal population. Tumour-associated clones, identified using log10 scatter plots, were defined as sequences that made up at least 0.1% of tumour T-cell templates and were not found in the matched non-adjacent lung. Two-group comparisons used Student's t-tests, stages used ANOVA, and relationships used linear regression, analysed in GraphPad Prism7 and R. TCRdb mirrors the immuneACCESS table, restricted to in-frame sequences. Some clones are absent from its copies; in checked studies, under half trace to an unresolved V gene, and the reason for the others is unknown. V, J and clone size derive from that table, while D and trimming were established from the DNA sequence. The sample includes roughly 3,200 clones, with 65% to 80% observed a single time. In total, the top ten clones hold 35% to 45% of the sample.

Frozen aliquots of unsorted single-cell suspensions were used for genomic DNA extraction with the QIAamp DNA kit. The tumour samples consisted of non-small cell lung cancer tissue that had been surgically resected. Tissues were received within 2 hours of resection and processed immediately into single-cell suspensions. Tissue was broken up mechanically, digested enzymatically with DNase I, collagenase I and hyaluronidase for approximately 30 minutes at 37 degrees C, and then filtered and RBC-lysed. What the work shows at the level of the full study, not this receptor alone: The reactivity cohort contained only around eleven cases, and the tumour-reactive clones were not shown to have sequences in common with the dominant in vivo tumour-associated clones. Smoking pack-years did not significantly correlate with tumour TCR-beta clonality. Across nine to ten adenocarcinoma cases, the maximal tumour-associated clone frequency showed a strong correlation with TIL tumour reactivity, but overall clonality showed no such correlation. Tumour-associated clones >0.5% occurred in nearly half of NSCLC cases: approximately 35% of adenocarcinomas versus approximately 80% of squamous carcinomas. Lung squamous cell carcinoma tumours had significantly higher Top 10 clone scores and productive clonality than lung adenocarcinoma tumours.

The sequencing input was lung tumor tissue. The origin of this receptor is a human donor with non-small cell lung cancer.

The nucleotides are TGTGCCAGCAGCTTGGGGAGGTACGAGCAGTACTTC. The resulting protein is CASSLGRYEQYF. The rearrangement combines TRBV5-5 with TRBJ2-7; TRBD2 might be the D gene, on 5 matching bases. Sequences SGHKS (CDR1) and YYEKEE (CDR2) are obtained from the germline V gene (reference sequence). V is pared back by 0 bases and J by 4 bases, with 5 bases lying between the germline termini. There are 12 amino acids in the CDR3, from cysteine to phenylalanine inclusive. Only the CDR3 DNA stays, 36 bases, in frame from base 1. Here the CDR3 is joined to the reference TRBV5-5 and TRBJ2-7 genes, and the full variable domain is: DAGVTQSPTHLIKTRGQQVTLRCSPISGHKSVSWYQQVLGQGPQFIFQYYEKEERGRGNFPDRFSARQFPNYSSELNVNALLLGDSALYLCASSLGRYEQYFGPGTRLTVT.